The source of this T cell receptor (beta chain) is a study of vaccination and CD4 T cells after COVID-19. The CDR3 contains 15 residues. CDR1 MNHNS and CDR2 SASEGT come from the germline V gene. With 0 bases removed from V and 8 bases from J, the gap between germline ends came to 16 bases. Sequencing of DNA taken from cultured CD4+ T cells relied on the Oncomine TCR Beta short-read assay. Genomic DNA was extracted from cultured CD4+ T cells. TCRdb independently ran MiXCR on the PCR reads; one entry per CDR3 protein. This table has around 12,000 distinct CDR3 sequences, around 59% appearing once. The table lists this clonotype with a few counts. Its specificity is unknown. Treatment in this sample: roughly 10-day PBMC culture with coronavirus spike peptide pools or control peptides (ViraFEST assay). Cell culture was performed with about 2 million PBMCs per well in the presence of approximately 9.8 IU/ml IL-2 and 10 ug/ml peptide pools. The medium had half its volume replaced with fresh IL-2 medium on days 3 and 7.

Sample: CD4+ T cells from blood, cultured in vitro. The chain joins TRBV6-1 to TRBJ1-2; no clear D gene. This sequence was found in a human donor who had recovered from COVID-19. The CDR3 reads CASSEATTRLGGYTF. For the CDR3, the DNA is TGTGCCAGCAGTGAAGCGACGACCAGGCTCGGGGGCTACACCTTC.